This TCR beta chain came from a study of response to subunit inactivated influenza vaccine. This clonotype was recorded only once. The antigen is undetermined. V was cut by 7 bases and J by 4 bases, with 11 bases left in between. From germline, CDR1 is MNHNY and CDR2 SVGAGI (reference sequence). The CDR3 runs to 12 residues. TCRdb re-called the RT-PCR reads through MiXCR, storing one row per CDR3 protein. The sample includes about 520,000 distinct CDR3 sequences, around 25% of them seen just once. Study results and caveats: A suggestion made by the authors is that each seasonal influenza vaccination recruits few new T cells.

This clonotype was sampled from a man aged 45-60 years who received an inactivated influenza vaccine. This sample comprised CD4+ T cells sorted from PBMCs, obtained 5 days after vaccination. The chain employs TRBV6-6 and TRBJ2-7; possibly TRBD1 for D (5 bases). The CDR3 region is CASKPSGYEQYF. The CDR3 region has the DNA TGTGCCAGCAAGCCCTCAGGGTACGAGCAGTACTTC.